This record concerns one TCR beta chain sequence. Its matching antigen is unknown. Second-dose timings of about 4 or about 12 weeks were pooled. The CDR3 has 13 amino acids. The germline V and J ends were trimmed by 6 bases and 3 bases, with 10 bases remaining between them. Germline CDR1 and CDR2: ENHRY and SYGVKD. The sample comes from a study of T cell responses to AZD1222 COVID-19 vaccine. Study results and caveats: Just a handful of people given AZD1222 tested seropositive at baseline. Spike-specific TCR breadth and depth went up after people got two AZD1222 doses. Along spike, vaccine-associated CD4 TCRs were found throughout, with dominance at 160-218 and 743-854.

Clones were sequenced by immunoSEQ multiplex PCR, and TCRdb holds only the in-frame ones, with some missing. Seen here are 120,000 or so clones, approximately 82% observed once, and the top ten hold roughly a quarter. This clonotype originated in an adult who received the AZD1222 COVID-19 vaccine. The sample here was peripheral blood, taken 28 days after the second AZD1222 dose. V is TRBV10-3 and J is TRBJ2-3; TRBD1 is a possible D gene (6 bases). The CDR3 loop is CAISLGQTDTQYF. The DNA of the CDR3 is TGTGCCATCAGCCTCGGACAGACAGATACGCAGTATTTT.